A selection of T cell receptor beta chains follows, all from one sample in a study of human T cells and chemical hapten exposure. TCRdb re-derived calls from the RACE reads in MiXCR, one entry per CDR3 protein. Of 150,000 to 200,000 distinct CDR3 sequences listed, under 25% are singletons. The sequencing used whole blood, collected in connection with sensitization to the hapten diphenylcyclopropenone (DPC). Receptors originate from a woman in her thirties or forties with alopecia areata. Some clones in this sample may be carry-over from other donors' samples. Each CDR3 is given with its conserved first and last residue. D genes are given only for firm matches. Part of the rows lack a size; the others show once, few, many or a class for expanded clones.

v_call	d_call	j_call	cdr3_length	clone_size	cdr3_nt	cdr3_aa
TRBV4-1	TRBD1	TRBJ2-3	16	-	TGCGCCAGCAGCCAAAGACAGGGAACTAGCACAGATACGCAGTATTTT	CASSQRQGTSTDTQYF
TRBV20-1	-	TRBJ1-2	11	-	TGCAGTGCTAAAGGGATCTATGGCTACACCTTC	CSAKGIYGYTF
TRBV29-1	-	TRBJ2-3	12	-	TGCAGCGTTGCGAGCGACACAGATACGCAGTATTTT	CSVASDTDTQYF
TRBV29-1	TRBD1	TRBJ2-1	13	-	TGCAGCGTTGAAGGGACAGGGAACAATGAGCAGTTCTTC	CSVEGTGNNEQFF
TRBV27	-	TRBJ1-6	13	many	TGTGCCAGCAGTTTCGGGACGGGTCCACCCCTCCACTTT	CASSFGTGPPLHF
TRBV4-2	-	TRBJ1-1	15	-	TGTGCCAGCAGCCAAGATTTGGGGGTTGTAACTGAAGCTTTCTTT	CASSQDLGVVTEAFF
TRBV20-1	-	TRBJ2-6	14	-	TGCAGTGCGGCAGTTACCTCTGGGGCCAACGTCCTGACTTTC	CSAAVTSGANVLTF
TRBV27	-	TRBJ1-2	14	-	TGTGCCAGCAAGCCGAGGGCCGAAGTCTATGGCTACACCTTC	CASKPRAEVYGYTF
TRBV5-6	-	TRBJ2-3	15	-	TGTGCCAGCAGCTTGGTCCTAGCAGGATCAGATACGCAGTATTTT	CASSLVLAGSDTQYF
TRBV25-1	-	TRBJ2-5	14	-	TGTGCCAGCAGTGATTCGCAGGGACAAGAGACCCAGTACTTC	CASSDSQGQETQYF
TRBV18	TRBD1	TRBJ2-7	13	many	TGTGCCAGCTCCCGGGACAGGGTCAGCGAGCAGTACTTC	CASSRDRVSEQYF
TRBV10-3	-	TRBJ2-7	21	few	TGTGCCATCAGTGAGTCCCCAAGGGTCTTGGACAAGCCAGGACGGGACTACGAGCAGTACTTC	CAISESPRVLDKPGRDYEQYF
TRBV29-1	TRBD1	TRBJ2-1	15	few	TGCAGCGTTGCGTATGGGACAGGGGGCTACAATGAGCAGTTCTTC	CSVAYGTGGYNEQFF
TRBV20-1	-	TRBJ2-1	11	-	TGCAGTGCTCAAGATAACAATGAGCAGTTCTTC	CSAQDNNEQFF
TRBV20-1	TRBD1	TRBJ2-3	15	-	TGCAGTGCTCCTAGACAGGGCACTAGCACAGATACGCAGTATTTT	CSAPRQGTSTDTQYF
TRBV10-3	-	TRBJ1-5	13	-	TGTGCCATCAGACTACAAAAAAATCAGCCCCAGCATTTT	CAIRLQKNQPQHF
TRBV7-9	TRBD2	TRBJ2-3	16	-	TGTGCCAGCAGCCCGACTAGCGGGATACGTACAGATACGCAGTATTTT	CASSPTSGIRTDTQYF
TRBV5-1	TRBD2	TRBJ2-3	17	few	TGCGCCAGCAGCTTAAACAGCGGGAGTCTTAGAACAGATACGCAGTATTTT	CASSLNSGSLRTDTQYF
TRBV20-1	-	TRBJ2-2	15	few	TGCAGTGCTAGAGAGGGGTCGGTAAACACCGGGGAGCTGTTTTTT	CSAREGSVNTGELFF
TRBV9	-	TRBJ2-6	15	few	TGTGCCAGCAGCAATCTGATCTCTGGGGCCAACGTCCTGACTTTC	CASSNLISGANVLTF
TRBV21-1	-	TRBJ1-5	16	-	TGTGCCAGCAGCAAAGCGGGCCCAGCCGATAATCAGCCCCAGCATTTT	CASSKAGPADNQPQHF
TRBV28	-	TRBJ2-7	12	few	TGTGCCAGCAGTTTTAGGGGCTTAGAGCAGTACTTC	CASSFRGLEQYF
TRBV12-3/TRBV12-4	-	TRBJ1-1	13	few	TGTGCCAGCAGGGAAAGGGCGAACACTGAAGCTTTCTTT	CASRERANTEAFF
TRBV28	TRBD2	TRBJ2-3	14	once	TGTGCCAGCAGAGACGGGAGGAGGGCAGATACGCAGTATTTT	CASRDGRRADTQYF
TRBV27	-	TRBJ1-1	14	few	TGTGCCAGCAGTTTTCAGGGGATGAACACTGAAGCTTTCTTT	CASSFQGMNTEAFF